A single sample is the source of the 15 T cell receptor beta chains below, sequenced in a study of response to subunit inactivated influenza vaccine listed by TCRdb under 2018. Library prep was done by RT-PCR. Instrument on record: Illumina HiSeq 2500. TCRdb took the public reads, trimmed them with fastp at Q25, ran MiXCR for clone calling and kept in-frame beta chains. Under each unique CDR3 protein, matching rows form one entry showing the most common genes and DNA. This sample has 550,000 to 650,000 distinct CDR3 sequences in its table, and about an eighth of those were observed once. Roughly 10% of the sample comes from the top ten. The material was PBMCs from blood, obtained on the day of vaccination. The source is a middle-aged man who received an inactivated influenza vaccine. Donor details come from another sample of the same person, matched by shared clones.

The table lists this clonotype with many counts. The V and J genes are TRBV3-1 and TRBJ1-4; D is possibly TRBD1 (5 bases). Germline values: CDR1 LGHDT, CDR2 YNNKEL (reference sequence). The CDR3 length is 15 residues. V was shortened by 7 bases and J by 7 bases, with 19 bases between the two germline ends. This chain's CDR3 is CASTQGEGPGEKLFF. The CDR3 DNA reads TGTGCCAGCACCCAGGGAGAGGGACCAGGTGAAAAACTGTTTTTT.

This sequence joins TRBV20-1 and TRBJ2-5; 14 nucleotides agree with TRBD2. Trimming cost V 5 bases and J 7 bases; bases outside gene matches: 6. The CDR3 runs 14 residues. Germline loops: CDR1 DFQATT, CDR2 SNEGSKA (reference sequence). The CDR3 loop reads CSAATSGGAGTQYF. Written as DNA, the CDR3 is TGCAGTGCTGCGACTAGCGGGGGGGCTGGGACCCAGTACTTC.

The table lists this clonotype with a few counts. This chain uses TRBV7-7 with TRBJ2-5, with no clear D. Germline values: CDR1 SSHAT, CDR2 FNYEAQ (reference sequence). CDR3 length: 15 residues. V was shortened by 1 base and J by 2 bases, with 11 bases between the two germline ends. CDR3 bases: TGTGCCAGCAGCTTAGTCCCAGGTCGGCAAGAGACCCAGTACTTC. Its protein product is CASSLVPGRQETQYF.

The chain recombines TRBV7-9 with TRBJ2-7, with 8 bases that match TRBD1. The CDR3 runs to 15 residues. Germline CDR1 is SEHNR and CDR2 is FQNEAQ (reference sequence). The V segment lost 0 bases and the J segment 3 bases; nucleotides outside the gene matches: 4. As DNA, the CDR3 is TGTGCCAGCAGCTTAGCCTTGGGACAGGACTACGAGCAGTACTTC. This encodes CASSLALGQDYEQYF.

This clonotype has a handful of counts. The rearrangement links TRBV29-1 to TRBJ2-7; D remains unclear. V lost 1 base, J lost 0 bases, and 7 bases lay in between. Germline CDR1 and CDR2: SQVTM and ANQGSEA. The CDR3 runs to 13 residues. CDR3 coding DNA: TGCAGCGTTGAAGGGTCCCACTCCTACGAGCAGTACTTC. Its translation is CSVEGSHSYEQYF.

The table lists this clonotype with a few counts. The chain recombines TRBV5-1 with TRBJ2-7; TRBD1 might be the D (6 bases). The CDR3 loop spans 15 amino acids. With 3 bases removed from V and 0 bases from J, the gap between germline ends came to 13 bases. Germline assignment: CDR1 SGHRS and CDR2 YFSETQ. CDR3 in DNA: TGCGCCAGCAGCTCCGGGGACAAGAGCTCCTACGAGCAGTACTTC. This encodes CASSSGDKSSYEQYF.

This clonotype showed up just a few times. The chain couples TRBV5-1 to TRBJ1-3; the D is unclear. The CDR3 covers 16 residues. The germline V and J ends were trimmed by 0 bases and 0 bases, with 10 bases remaining between them. CDR1 is SGHRS and CDR2 is YFSETQ in the germline V gene. CDR3 bases: TGCGCCAGCAGCTTGGGGCACGGGAGCTCTGGAAACACCATATATTTT. Translation: CASSLGHGSSGNTIYF.

The V gene is TRBV7-9, the J gene TRBJ1-1; D call uncertain. V lost 5 bases to trimming and J lost 4 bases, with 17 bases between them. Germline CDR1 reads SEHNR; CDR2 reads FQNEAQ (reference sequence). This CDR3 spans 15 amino acids. CDR3 coding DNA: TGTGCCAGCAGCCATGGTTGGGGATTCCCCACTGAAGCTTTCTTT. Its translation: CASSHGWGFPTEAFF.

This clonotype came up many times. The CDR3 DNA reads as TGTGCCAGCAGTTTCGCTTCACAGGGAAGCGATGAGCAGTTCTTC. It specifies CASSFASQGSDEQFF. The rearrangement joins TRBV12-3 or TRBV12-4 to TRBJ2-1; D is possibly TRBD1 (6 bases). This CDR3 is 15 amino acids long. Trimming cost V 3 bases and J 8 bases, with 17 bases left between them.

The rearrangement joins TRBV6-2 or TRBV6-3 to TRBJ2-6; the match to TRBD2 covers 12 bases. The germline gives CDR1 MNHEY, CDR2 SVGEGT. There are 20 residues in the CDR3. V lost 0 bases, J lost 2 bases, and 8 bases stayed unmatched. This CDR3 is CASSYSPVASGGAGANVLTF. DNA of the CDR3: TGTGCCAGCAGTTACTCCCCTGTGGCTAGCGGGGGGGCTGGGGCCAACGTCCTGACTTTC.

In this sample, this clonotype turned up many times. This chain links TRBV5-6 with TRBJ1-2; 9 nucleotides match TRBD1. In germline, CDR1 is SGHDT, CDR2 YYEEEE. The CDR3 loop spans 14 amino acids. V was pared by 4 bases and J by 4 bases, with 5 bases of the junction left unmatched. CDR3 amino acids: CASSLDRGTYGYTF. The CDR3 DNA reads as TGTGCCAGCAGCCTTGACAGGGGGACCTATGGCTACACCTTC.

This clonotype has more than one count but fewer than ten. V and J are TRBV20-1 and TRBJ2-3, with 13 bases lining up with TRBD2. The CDR3 is 18 amino acids. Germline values: CDR1 DFQATT, CDR2 SNEGSKA (reference sequence). Trimming cost V 1 base and J 2 bases; bases outside gene matches: 9. CDR3 bases: TGCAGTGCTAGAGCTAGCCCCGGGACTAGCGGGGCCACAGATACGCAGTATTTT. Translation: CSARASPGTSGATDTQYF.

V and J are TRBV2 and TRBJ1-6; 7 positions agree with TRBD1. The CDR3 consists of 16 residues. Germline assignment: CDR1 SNHLY and CDR2 FYNNEI. V was clipped by 3 bases and J by 7 bases; unmatched bases: 9. This CDR3 reads CASSDFWTGGNSPLHF. CDR3 DNA: TGTGCCAGCAGTGACTTCTGGACAGGCGGGAATTCACCCCTCCACTTT. Combining the CDR3 with reference TRBV2 and TRBJ1-6 gives the whole variable domain EPEVTQTPSHQVTQMGQEVILRCVPISNHLYFYWYRQILGQKVEFLVSFYNNEISEKSEIFDDQFSVERPDGSNFTLKIRSTKLEDSAMYFCASSDFWTGGNSPLHFGNGTRLTVT.

J is TRBJ1-4 and V is TRBV5-1; D uncertain. V lost 0 bases and J 4 bases, leaving 10 bases between the germline ends. The germline gives CDR1 SGHRS, CDR2 YFSETQ. The CDR3 is 15 amino acids. The CDR3 nucleotides are TGCGCCAGCAGCTTGGGAGACAAGAATAATGAAAAACTGTTTTTT. It yields the protein CASSLGDKNNEKLFF.

This clonotype was observed a few times. The V gene is TRBV5-1, the J gene TRBJ1-4; TRBD1 might be the D (5 bases). The CDR3 spans 15 residues. V lost 4 bases and J lost 5, with 15 bases in between. Germline V gene sequence: CDR1 SGHRS, CDR2 YFSETQ. CDR3 DNA: TGCGCCAGCAGCCCCGAGGGACCTATAAATGAAAAACTGTTTTTT. Its translation: CASSPEGPINEKLFF.